The source of this T cell receptor (beta chain) is a study of response to subunit inactivated influenza vaccine. Study-level results: Few additional T cells are recruited per seasonal influenza vaccination, authors suggested.

This clonotype was seen at least ten times. Its specificity is unknown. TCRdb fed the RT-PCR reads into MiXCR, producing one record per CDR3 protein. Found here are about 500,000 distinct CDR3 sequences, 15% to 20% of them singletons; the top ten hold over 2.5%. V trimming: 3 bases; J trimming: 6 bases; junction bases outside the gene matches: 7. CDR3 length: 15 residues. This chain connects TRBV12-3 or TRBV12-4 to TRBJ2-1; 8 nucleotides match TRBD2. The sample here was CD4+ T cells sorted from PBMCs, taken around 25 months after vaccination. This TCR came from a man aged 45 to 75 who received an inactivated influenza vaccine. CDR3 amino acids: CASSFRLAKINEQFF. Written as DNA, the CDR3 is TGTGCCAGCAGTTTTCGACTAGCGAAAATCAATGAGCAGTTCTTC.